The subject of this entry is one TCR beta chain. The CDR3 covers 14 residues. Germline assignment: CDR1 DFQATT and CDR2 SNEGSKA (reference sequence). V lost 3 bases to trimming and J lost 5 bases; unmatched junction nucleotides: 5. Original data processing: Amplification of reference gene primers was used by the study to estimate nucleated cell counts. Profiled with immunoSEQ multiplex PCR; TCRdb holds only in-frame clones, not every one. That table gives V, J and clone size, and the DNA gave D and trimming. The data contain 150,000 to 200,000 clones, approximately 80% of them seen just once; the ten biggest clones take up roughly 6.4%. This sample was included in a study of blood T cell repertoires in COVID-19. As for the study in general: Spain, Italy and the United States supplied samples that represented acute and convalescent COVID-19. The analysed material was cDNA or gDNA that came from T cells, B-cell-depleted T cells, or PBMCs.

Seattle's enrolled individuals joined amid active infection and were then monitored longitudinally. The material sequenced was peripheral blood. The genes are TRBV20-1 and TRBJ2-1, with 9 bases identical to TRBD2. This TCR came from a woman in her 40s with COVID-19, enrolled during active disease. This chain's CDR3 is CSASGRGGHNEQFF. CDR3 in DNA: TGCAGTGCTAGTGGGCGGGGGGGCCACAATGAGCAGTTCTTC.